The T cell receptor (beta chain) described here comes from a study of OX40 agonist ivuxolimab in advanced cancers. The CDR3 is 12 amino acids. Looked up from germline, CDR1 is SQVTM and CDR2 is ANQGSEA. J gave up 1 base and V 8 bases, and 3 bases lay outside the gene matches. The table came from immunoSEQ multiplex PCR; TCRdb's copy has only in-frame clones and leaves some out. The table has 65,000 to 85,000 clones, around nine tenths seen once. Researchers took blood at baseline, on cycle 4 day 1, and on cycle 7 day 1. The specimen was CD4+ or CD8+ T cells sorted from blood, collected in a trial of the OX40 agonist ivuxolimab. The chain has TRBV29-1 and TRBJ2-3; 7 nucleotides line up with TRBD1. The clonotype comes from an adult with an advanced solid tumor such as melanoma, head and neck, liver or kidney cancer. The CDR3, as DNA: TGCAGCTCCGGACAGGGCACAGATACGCAGTATTTT. Amino acid sequence: CSSGQGTDTQYF.